These 3 T cell receptor beta chains were sequenced from one sample in a study of blood T cell repertoires in COVID-19. The protocol was immunoSEQ multiplex PCR, while the TCRdb copy is restricted to in-frame clones and leaves out a portion. The sample has under 450,000 clones, approximately 89% seen once. Material for sequencing was peripheral blood. Every receptor here comes from a woman between 45 and 65 years old with COVID-19, enrolled during active disease.

The genes are TRBV5-5 and TRBJ2-7, with 11 positions matching TRBD2. V gave up 5 bases and J gave up 2 bases; unmatched junction bases: 6. The CDR3 sequence is 15 residues long. The germline V gene has CDR1 SGHKS and CDR2 YYEKEE (reference sequence). The CDR3 nucleotides are TGTGCCAGCAGTTTTAGCGGGGGGGATACCTACGAGCAGTACTTC. It codes for CASSFSGGDTYEQYF.

The V call is TRBV29-1, the J call TRBJ1-2; D call uncertain. The CDR3 covers 14 residues. V was shortened by 1 base and J by 1 base, with 10 bases between the two germline ends. Germline V lookup: CDR1 SQVTM, CDR2 ANQGSEA. Here the CDR3 reads CSVEGLGGNYGYTF. The DNA for the CDR3 is TGCAGCGTTGAAGGCCTGGGAGGTAACTATGGCTACACCTTC.

The V gene is TRBV28, the J gene TRBJ1-1; tentative D call: TRBD1 (5 bases). V lost 5 bases, J lost 8 bases, and 18 bases lay in between. The CDR3 is made up of 14 amino acids. From germline, CDR1 is MDHEN and CDR2 SYDVKM. Here the CDR3 reads CASSITPPGKEAFF. DNA of the CDR3: TGTGCCAGCAGTATCACCCCTCCAGGGAAGGAAGCTTTCTTT.